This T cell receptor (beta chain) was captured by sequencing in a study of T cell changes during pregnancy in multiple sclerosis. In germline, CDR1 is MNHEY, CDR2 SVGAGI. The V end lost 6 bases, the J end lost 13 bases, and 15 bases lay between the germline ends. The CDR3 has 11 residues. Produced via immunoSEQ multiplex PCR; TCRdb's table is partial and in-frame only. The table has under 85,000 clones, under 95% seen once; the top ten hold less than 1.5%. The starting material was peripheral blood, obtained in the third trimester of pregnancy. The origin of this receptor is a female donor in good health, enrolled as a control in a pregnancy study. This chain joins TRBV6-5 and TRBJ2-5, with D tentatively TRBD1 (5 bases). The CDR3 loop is CASRYRGTLYF. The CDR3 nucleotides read TGTGCCAGCAGATATAGGGGTACGCTGTACTTC.